This T cell receptor (beta chain) was sequenced in a study of blood T cell repertoires in COVID-19. The method was immunoSEQ multiplex PCR; TCRdb's version includes in-frame clones alone and lacks a portion of them. This sample has around 250,000 clones, with under 90% found just once. This CDR3 has 15 residues. Germline V gene sequence: CDR1 MNHNS, CDR2 SASEGT. V was cut by 0 bases and J by 2 bases, with 11 bases left in between. This clone was recorded once. The cohort comprised adults aged roughly 18 to 95 years residing in approximately 22 US areas. Cohorts were based on clinical histories the participants reported.

This TCR derives from a man younger than 35 who had recovered from COVID-19. This rearrangement joins TRBV6-1 to TRBJ2-7, with a weak D call TRBD1 (6 bases). Sequencing was done on a sample of PBMCs or T cells enriched from blood (not recorded which). In DNA, the CDR3 is TGTGCCAGCAGTGAAGCGCTGGACAGTACCTACGAGCAGTACTTC. It encodes CASSEALDSTYEQYF.